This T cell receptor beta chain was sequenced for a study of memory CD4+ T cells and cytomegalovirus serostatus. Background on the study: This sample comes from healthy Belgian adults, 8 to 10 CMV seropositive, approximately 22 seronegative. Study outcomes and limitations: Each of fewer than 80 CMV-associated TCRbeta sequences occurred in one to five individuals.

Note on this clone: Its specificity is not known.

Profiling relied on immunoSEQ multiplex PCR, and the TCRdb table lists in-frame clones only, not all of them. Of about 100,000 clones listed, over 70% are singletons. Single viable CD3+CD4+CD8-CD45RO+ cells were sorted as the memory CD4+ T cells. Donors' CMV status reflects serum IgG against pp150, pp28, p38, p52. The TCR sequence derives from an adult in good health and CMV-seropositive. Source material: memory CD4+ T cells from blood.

The chain's CDR3 is CASSLAGKETQYF. In DNA, the CDR3 is TGTGCCAGCAGCTTGGCTGGAAAAGAGACCCAGTACTTC. This chain links TRBV5-4 with TRBJ2-5; unclear D gene. There are 13 residues in the CDR3. Deletions cut 0 bases from V and 3 bases from J, with 6 bases between. The germline gives CDR1 SGHNT, CDR2 YYREEE (reference sequence).